This passage covers 5 T cell receptor beta chains from one sample sequenced in a study of blood T cell repertoires in COVID-19. Measured with immunoSEQ multiplex PCR; TCRdb has only the in-frame clones, and not every one. The sample has around 100,000 clones, around 89% seen once. Sequences were obtained from peripheral blood. The receptors come from a woman at least 80 years old with acute or convalescent COVID-19.

The rearrangement uses TRBV2 and TRBJ2-7, with a tentative D call TRBD2 (6 bases). V was trimmed by 6 bases and J by 3 bases, leaving 9 bases between them. There are 12 residues in the CDR3. CDR1 and CDR2 from the germline V gene are SNHLY and FYNNEI. The CDR3 loop is CASRTGDYEQYF. Written as DNA, the CDR3 is TGTGCCAGCAGGACGGGGGACTACGAGCAGTACTTC.

This chain uses TRBV7-8 with TRBJ2-3; 13 bases fit TRBD2. The V segment lost 5 bases and the J segment 2 bases; nucleotides outside the gene matches: 4. CDR3 length: 16 residues. Germline CDR1 reads SGHVS; CDR2 reads FQNEAQ. CDR3 bases: TGTGCCAGCAGCCGAGGACTAGCGGGGGTCACAGATACGCAGTATTTT. As protein: CASSRGLAGVTDTQYF.

This clone appeared a single time. The chain uses TRBV7-2 and TRBJ2-5; D is unresolved. Looked up from germline, CDR1 is SGHTA and CDR2 is FQGNSA. This CDR3 has 14 amino acids. With 1 base removed from V and 2 bases from J, the gap between germline ends came to 8 bases. Here the CDR3 reads CASSLDGFQETQYF. CDR3 coding DNA: TGTGCCAGCAGCTTAGACGGGTTTCAAGAGACCCAGTACTTC. Drawing the rest from reference TRBV7-2 and TRBJ2-5, the complete variable domain is GAGVSQSPSNKVTEKGKDVELRCDPISGHTALYWYRQSLGQGLEFLIYFQGNSAPDKSGLPSDRFSAERTGGSVSTLTIQRTQQEDSAVYLCASSLDGFQETQYFGPGTRLLVL.

The gene calls are TRBV7-8 and TRBJ1-2, with D possibly matching TRBD1 (6 bases). CDR3 length equals 13 residues. CDR1 SGHVS and CDR2 FQNEAQ come from the germline V gene. The V gene lost 5 bases and the J gene lost 4 bases, with 11 bases spanning the gap. The CDR3 DNA is TGTGCCAGCAGCCCAACAGGGCCCTATGGCTACACCTTC. Translation gives CASSPTGPYGYTF.

This clone showed up just a few times. The genes are TRBV10-1 and TRBJ2-1; maybe TRBD1 (5 bases). Germline V gene data show CDR1 as WNHNN and CDR2 as SYGVQD (reference sequence). The V gene lost 6 bases and the J gene lost 6 bases, with 12 bases spanning the gap. This CDR3 has 13 residues. The CDR3 here is CASSPDSFNEQFF. CDR3 DNA sequence: TGCGCCAGCAGCCCAGACAGTTTCAATGAGCAGTTCTTC.